This T cell receptor (beta chain) was documented in a study of OX40 agonist ivuxolimab in advanced cancers. Study-level information: A mean age of 60 years, range about 20 to 79, was recorded, and over 65% were male. Anti-PD-1, anti-PD-L1 or anti-CTLA-4 therapy given earlier was allowed, and approximately 40% had some.

In the case of this clone: Its cognate antigen is unknown.

This CDR3 has 14 residues. V shed 2 bases and J 3 bases; nucleotides not matched to a gene: 3. The germline V gene encodes CDR1 SGHRS and CDR2 YFSETQ. Assay: immunoSEQ multiplex PCR; the TCRdb copy retains only in-frame clones and omits some. The sample has around 100,000 clones; about 91% are singletons. Findings of the study overall: Antigen targets of the expanded peripheral T cells went undetermined.

The origin of this receptor is an adult with an advanced solid tumor such as melanoma, head and neck, liver or kidney cancer. Here the sequenced sample was CD4+ or CD8+ T cells sorted from blood, taken in a trial of the OX40 agonist ivuxolimab. The chain combines TRBV5-1 with TRBJ2-7; 9 nucleotides agree with TRBD1. The CDR3 DNA follows: TGCGCCAGCAGCTTCGGGACAGGGAGCTACGAGCAGTACTTC. Amino acid sequence: CASSFGTGSYEQYF.